Reported below is one T cell receptor (beta chain). This clone's antigen is unknown. Base-call qualities are not available, and no considerably larger clone is one nucleotide away. The source of the sample is a study of blood T cell repertoires in COVID-19 (TCRdb year 2020). General notes on the study: The collaborator samples originated in the United States, Italy and Spain and spanned the acute and convalescent phases of COVID-19. The dataset comprised deeply sampled blood TCRbeta repertoires from subjects exposed to, actively infected with, or recovered from COVID-19. Sample metadata almost always included a de-identified subject ID, COVID-19 status, age in years and sex. Samples were obtained from the ongoing ImmuneRACE study (first 160 participants) and from some 1,300 subjects provided by 6 global collaborators. The prospective study material was composed of cDNA or gDNA derived from T cells, B-cell-depleted T cells, or PBMCs. A freely available public database, intended as a resource for researchers studying the immune response to SARS-CoV-2, is where the repertoires were released. HLA class I and class II types, where available, came from metadata supplied by the sample provider rather than from assay-based typing. Broad study findings and their caveats: Clinical and demographic metadata were provided uncurated, with the amount varying by source and participant.

Samples from volunteer blood donors who had recovered from COVID-19 were contributed by a second Seattle source. Collaborating institutions collected whole blood in K2EDTA tubes following their own protocols. For TCRbeta analysis, collaborator samples were shipped as frozen whole blood, as isolated PBMCs, or as DNA extracted from either sample type. CDR1 SGDLS and CDR2 YYNGEE were looked up in the germline V gene. The CDR3 runs 13 amino acids, cysteine and phenylalanine included. Just the 39-base CDR3 DNA is kept, in frame starting at base 1. TCRbeta CDR3 regions were amplified from genomic DNA using the immunoSEQ Assay, a bias-controlled multiplex PCR. The authors processed their data as follows. The number of nucleated cells in each sample was estimated by amplification of reference gene primers within the assay. Sequence reads were collapsed and filtered to measure the absolute abundance of every unique TCRbeta CDR3 rearrangement. For each sample, productive Simpson clonality was calculated as the square root of Simpson's diversity index across productive rearrangements. Not all clones reach the TCRdb copy of this immuneACCESS table, which keeps in-frame sequences only. Checked studies attribute under half of the gap to unresolved V genes and leave the rest unexplained. V, J and clone size derive from that table, while D and trimming were established from the DNA sequence. The sample profile shows under 300,000 clones; roughly nine tenths of them were found once. 4% to 5% of the sample goes to the ten largest clones.

The chain employs TRBV9 and TRBJ2-5, with the D gene call left open. Judging by the DNA end, TRBJ2-7 fits better; the J call may be wrong. Sequenced: peripheral blood. The TCR sequence derives from a woman in her 40s who had recovered from COVID-19. The DNA reads TGTGCCAGCAGCGTAGACACCAACTACGAGCAGTACTTC. This yields the protein CASSVDTNYEQYF.